These 21 T cell receptor beta chains share one sample of origin, sequenced in a study of blood T cell repertoires in COVID-19. Here immunoSEQ multiplex PCR was the method, and the copy in TCRdb shows in-frame clones only, minus some. This sample has about 300,000 clones, with around 89% found just once. Sequencing was done on a sample of peripheral blood. The source is a woman in her 30s who had recovered from COVID-19.

The chain employs TRBV19 and TRBJ1-2, with D unclear. Germline CDR1 LNHDA, CDR2 SQIVND (reference sequence). V lost 3 bases, J lost 4 bases, and 15 bases lay in between. The CDR3 consists of 15 residues. Here the CDR3 DNA reads TGTGCCAGTAGTATCGCCCCCAGCGCAGCCTATGGCTACACCTTC. It specifies CASSIAPSAAYGYTF.

This clone has more than one count but fewer than ten. This rearrangement joins TRBV6-2 or TRBV6-3 to TRBJ2-1, with D hard to call. The V end was cut by 4 bases, the J end by 4 bases, with 8 bases between. The CDR3 is 13 amino acids. Germline lookup yields CDR1 MNHEY and CDR2 SVGEGT. The CDR3 reads CASSSIAYNEQFF. CDR3 DNA: TGTGCCAGCAGTTCGATAGCATACAATGAGCAGTTCTTC.

The rearrangement uses TRBV4-2 and TRBJ2-3; D is perhaps TRBD2 (6 bases). The CDR3 contains 16 residues. V was pared by 4 bases and J by 0 bases, with 14 bases between. Germline loops: CDR1 LGHNA, CDR2 YNFKEQ. CDR3 protein: CASSPGSIASTDTQYF. DNA for the CDR3: TGTGCCAGCAGCCCCGGGAGTATCGCTAGCACAGATACGCAGTATTTT.

The chain has TRBV6-1 and TRBJ1-5; the D gene is possibly TRBD1 (5 bases). This CDR3 comprises 16 residues. V was clipped by 2 bases and J by 6 bases, with 17 bases between them. The germline V gene has CDR1 MNHNS and CDR2 SASEGT. CDR3 protein: CASSERSSPRGQPQHF. In DNA form, the CDR3 reads TGTGCCAGCAGTGAAAGGTCGAGCCCTAGGGGTCAGCCCCAGCATTTT.

V gene TRBV19 combines with J gene TRBJ2-2, with 9 bases identical to TRBD2. Losses at the gene ends were 10 bases for V and 4 bases for J; bases not matched to a gene: 13. This CDR3 contains 16 residues. Germline V gene data show CDR1 as LNHDA and CDR2 as SQIVND (reference sequence). For the CDR3, the DNA is TGTGCCACTTCTCAGCCGGGACTAGCCCTCACCGGGGAGCTGTTTTTT. Translation gives CATSQPGLALTGELFF.

This clone was recorded only once. V and J are TRBV6-6 and TRBJ1-5; tentatively, D is TRBD1 (5 bases). The CDR3 contains 16 residues. V lost 7 bases and J 2 bases, leaving 18 bases between the germline ends. Germline CDR1 MNHNY, CDR2 SVGAGI (reference sequence). CDR3 sequence reads: CASTSGGGMGNQPQHF. In DNA, the CDR3 is TGTGCCAGCACTTCCGGGGGGGGAATGGGCAATCAGCCCCAGCATTTT.

Only a few counts were recorded for this clone. The genes are TRBV7-2 and TRBJ2-1, with TRBD1 as a possible D gene (5 bases). The V gene lost 5 bases and the J gene lost 7 bases, with 15 bases spanning the gap. CDR1 SGHTA and CDR2 FQGNSA come from the germline V gene. The CDR3 consists of 14 residues. The CDR3 sequence is CASSQGAGRNEQFF. Written as DNA, the CDR3 is TGTGCCAGCAGCCAAGGGGCAGGCCGGAATGAGCAGTTCTTC.

The genes are TRBV27 and TRBJ1-6, with TRBD1 identical over 7 bases. V shed 5 bases and J 10 bases; nucleotides not matched to a gene: 8. The CDR3 is 14 amino acids. CDR1 and CDR2 from the germline V gene are MNHEY and SMNVEV (reference sequence). CDR3 nucleotide sequence: TGTGCCAGCAGTCTTCGACAGGGTTCCTCACCCCTCCACTTT. It is translated as CASSLRQGSSPLHF.

The J gene is TRBJ1-5, the V gene TRBV10-2; weak D call: TRBD1 (6 bases). This CDR3 has 15 amino acids. V was trimmed by 5 bases and J by 2 bases, leaving 13 bases between them. Germline V gene sequence: CDR1 WSHSY, CDR2 SAAADI. The CDR3, as DNA: TGCGCCAGCAGTAATCAGGGGTTGGGCAATCAGCCCCAGCATTTT. Protein product: CASSNQGLGNQPQHF.

With respect to this clone: Within the sample, other DNA sequences also encode this same CDR3. V is TRBV2 and J is TRBJ1-2; D remains unclear. Germline CDR1 and CDR2: SNHLY and FYNNEI. Trimming took off 4 bases at V and 4 bases at J, with 10 bases between the two ends. This CDR3 contains 13 residues. For the CDR3, the DNA is TGTGCCAGCAGTGTGGAGGGAGGCTATGGCTACACCTTC. Protein sequence: CASSVEGGYGYTF. Combining the CDR3 with reference TRBV2 and TRBJ1-2 gives the whole variable domain EPEVTQTPSHQVTQMGQEVILRCVPISNHLYFYWYRQILGQKVEFLVSFYNNEISEKSEIFDDQFSVERPDGSNFTLKIRSTKLEDSAMYFCASSVEGGYGYTFGSGTRLTVV.

This rearrangement joins TRBV29-1 to TRBJ2-5; 7 bases are shared with TRBD1. The CDR3 runs 13 residues. CDR1 and CDR2 (germline): SQVTM, ANQGSEA. V was clipped by 6 bases and J by 2 bases; unmatched bases: 6. The CDR3 nucleotides are TGCAGCGTCGACAGGGCCGAACAAGAGACCCAGTACTTC. As protein: CSVDRAEQETQYF.

Remarks on this clone: The sample carries other DNA sequences with the same CDR3. The V gene is TRBV30, the J gene TRBJ2-2; tentative D call: TRBD2 (6 bases). Trimming shortened V by 2 bases and J by 6 bases, and 7 bases separated the two germline ends. The CDR3 covers 12 residues. The germline CDR1 and CDR2 sequences are GTSNPN and SVGIG (reference sequence). The DNA of the CDR3 is TGTGCCTGGAGTCCGGGGGCCGGGGAGCTGTTTTTT. As protein: CAWSPGAGELFF.

The chain couples TRBV19 to TRBJ2-6; a weak D match, TRBD1 (5 bases). CDR3 length: 15 amino acids. The V gene lost 5 bases and the J gene lost 4 bases, with 12 bases spanning the gap. Looked up from germline, CDR1 is LNHDA and CDR2 is SQIVND (reference sequence). Written as DNA, the CDR3 is TGTGCCAGTAGTCGTCAGGGCTCGGGGGCCAACGTCCTGACTTTC. As protein: CASSRQGSGANVLTF.

DNA of the CDR3: TGTGCCAGTAGTGCTATTACAGGGGGCGAAAGATTATTGGAGACCCAGTACTTC. It is translated as CASSAITGGERLLETQYF. V and J are TRBV19 and TRBJ2-5, with 9 bases aligning to TRBD1. Germline CDR1 LNHDA, CDR2 SQIVND (reference sequence). CDR3 length equals 18 residues. V gave up 5 bases and J gave up 5 bases; unmatched junction bases: 18.

The chain uses TRBV28 and TRBJ1-3; a possible D gene is TRBD1 (5 bases). Germline V lookup: CDR1 MDHEN, CDR2 SYDVKM. The CDR3 is 14 amino acids. V lost 6 bases and J 2 bases, leaving 11 bases between the germline ends. CDR3 sequence reads: CASSSGFPGNTIYF. CDR3 DNA sequence: TGTGCCAGCAGCTCAGGGTTTCCTGGAAACACCATATATTTT.

This chain connects TRBV2 to TRBJ1-2; D is unclear. The germline CDR1 and CDR2 sequences are SNHLY and FYNNEI. The V and J ends lost 6 bases and 9 bases respectively, with 11 bases between them. The CDR3 sequence is 11 residues long. CDR3 residues: CASSLGSSYTF. The CDR3 coding sequence is TGTGCCAGCAGCTTGGGTAGCAGCTACACCTTC.

Only a few counts were recorded for this clone. V and J are TRBV28 and TRBJ1-6, with TRBD1 matching over 7 bases. CDR1 is MDHEN, CDR2 SYDVKM, per germline. The CDR3 is 14 amino acids. V lost 6 bases, J lost 15 bases, and 14 bases stayed unmatched. The CDR3 reads CASSLTGTVLGLHF. The CDR3 DNA follows: TGTGCCAGCAGCCTAACCGGGACAGTTCTTGGCCTCCACTTT.

This clone appeared a few times. The chain uses TRBV4-2 and TRBJ2-2; TRBD2 might be the D (6 bases). The germline V gene has CDR1 LGHNA and CDR2 YNFKEQ. CDR3 size: 17 residues. V was trimmed by 1 base and J by 6 bases, leaving 18 bases between them. The CDR3 DNA sequence: TGTGCCAGCAGCCAAGTTAAACTGGGACTCCTGCCCGGGGAGCTGTTTTTT. Translation gives CASSQVKLGLLPGELFF.

This clone was seen more than once but under ten times. The J gene is TRBJ2-5, the V gene TRBV2, with 7 bases identical to TRBD2. The CDR3 sequence is 14 residues long. Germline V gene lookup returns CDR1 SNHLY and CDR2 FYNNEI. V lost 4 bases, J lost 5 bases, and 7 bases stayed unmatched. CDR3 protein: CASSGGLGRETQYF. The CDR3 DNA reads TGTGCCAGCAGTGGTGGACTAGGGAGGGAGACCCAGTACTTC.

This clone is a singleton in its sample. The genes are TRBV7-9 and TRBJ2-5; 10 bases are a match to TRBD2. CDR1 SEHNR and CDR2 FQNEAQ come from the germline V gene (reference sequence). J was trimmed by 2 bases and V by 11 bases; bases with no gene match: 8. The CDR3 runs to 14 residues. This CDR3 is CAGRASGGQETQYF. CDR3 in DNA: TGTGCCGGTCGGGCTAGCGGGGGACAAGAGACCCAGTACTTC.

The gene calls are TRBV30 and TRBJ2-7, with D maybe TRBD2 (7 bases). Trimming took 2 bases from V and 5 from J, leaving 16 bases between them. The CDR3 covers 14 residues. Germline CDR1 GTSNPN, CDR2 SVGIG (reference sequence). In DNA form, the CDR3 reads TGTGCCTGGAGTAGGGGGGGCAGACAGAACGAGCAGTACTTC. Translating it yields CAWSRGGRQNEQYF. The full variable domain, in which reference TRBV30 and TRBJ2-7 provide the parts outside the CDR3, is SQTIHQWPATLVQPVGSPLSLECTVEGTSNPNLYWYRQAAGRGLQLLFYSVGIGQISSEVPQNLSASRPQDRQFILSSKKLLLSDSGFYLCAWSRGGRQNEQYFGPGTRLTVT.